This TCR beta chain comes out of a study of T cell responses to AZD1222 COVID-19 vaccine. Method: immunoSEQ multiplex PCR; TCRdb's copy keeps in-frame clones and lacks some. This table holds some 90,000 clones, roughly nine tenths found once. The CDR3 consists of 15 residues. Germline V gene sequence: CDR1 MNHNS, CDR2 SASEGT. Trimming removed 6 bases from V and 3 bases from J; junction bases left unmatched: 7. Source: peripheral blood, taken 28 days after the second AZD1222 dose. This receptor was identified in an adult who received the AZD1222 COVID-19 vaccine. The gene calls are TRBV6-1 and TRBJ2-3; 9 bases are shared with TRBD2. CDR3 bases: TGTGCCAGCAGACCAGCGGGGGGAAGGACAGATACGCAGTATTTT. Amino acids: CASRPAGGRTDTQYF.